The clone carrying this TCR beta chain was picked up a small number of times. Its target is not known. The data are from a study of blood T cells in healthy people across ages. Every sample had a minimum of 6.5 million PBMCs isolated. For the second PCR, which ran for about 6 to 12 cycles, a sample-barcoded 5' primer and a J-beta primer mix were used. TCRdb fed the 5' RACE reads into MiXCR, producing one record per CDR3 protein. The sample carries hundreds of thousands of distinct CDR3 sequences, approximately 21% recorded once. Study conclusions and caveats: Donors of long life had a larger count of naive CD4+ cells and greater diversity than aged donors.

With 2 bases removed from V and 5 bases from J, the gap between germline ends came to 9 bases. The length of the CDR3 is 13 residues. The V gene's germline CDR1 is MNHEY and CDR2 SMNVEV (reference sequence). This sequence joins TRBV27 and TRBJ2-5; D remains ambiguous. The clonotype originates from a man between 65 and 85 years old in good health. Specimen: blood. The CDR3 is CASSLVSLETQYF. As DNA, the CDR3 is TGTGCCAGCAGTTTAGTTAGTTTGGAGACCCAGTACTTC.